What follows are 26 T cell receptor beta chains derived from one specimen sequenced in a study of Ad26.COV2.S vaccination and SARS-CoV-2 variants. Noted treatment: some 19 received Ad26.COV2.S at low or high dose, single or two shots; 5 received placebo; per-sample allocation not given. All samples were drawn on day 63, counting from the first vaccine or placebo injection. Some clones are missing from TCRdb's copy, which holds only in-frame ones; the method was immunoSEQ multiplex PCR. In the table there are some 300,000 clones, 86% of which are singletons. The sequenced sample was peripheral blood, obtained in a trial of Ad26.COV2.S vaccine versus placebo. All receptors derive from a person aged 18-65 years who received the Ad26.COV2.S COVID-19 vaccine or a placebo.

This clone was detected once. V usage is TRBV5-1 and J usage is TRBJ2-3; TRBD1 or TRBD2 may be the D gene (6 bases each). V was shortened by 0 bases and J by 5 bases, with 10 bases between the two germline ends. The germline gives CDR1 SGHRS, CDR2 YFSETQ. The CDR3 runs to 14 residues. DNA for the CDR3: TGCGCCAGCAGCTTGGAGGGGGGCCTAGATACGCAGTATTTT. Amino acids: CASSLEGGLDTQYF.

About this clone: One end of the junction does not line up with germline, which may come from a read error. In DNA, the CDR3 is TGTGCAACCAGTGTGTTTTTTGTGGCAAATCAGGGGACCTCCTATAGCAATCAGCCCCAGCATTTT. Amino acids: CATSVFFVANQGTSYSNQPQHF. This rearrangement joins TRBV24-1 to TRBJ1-5; D may be TRBD1 (6 bases). Germline values: CDR1 KGHDR, CDR2 SFDVKD. The CDR3 consists of 22 residues.

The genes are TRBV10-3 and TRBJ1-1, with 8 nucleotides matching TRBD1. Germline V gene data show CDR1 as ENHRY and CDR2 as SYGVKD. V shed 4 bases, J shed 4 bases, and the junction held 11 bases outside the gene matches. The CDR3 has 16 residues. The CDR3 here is CAISGGRGQGATEAFF. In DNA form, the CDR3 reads TGTGCCATCAGTGGGGGTCGTGGGCAGGGGGCCACTGAAGCTTTCTTT.

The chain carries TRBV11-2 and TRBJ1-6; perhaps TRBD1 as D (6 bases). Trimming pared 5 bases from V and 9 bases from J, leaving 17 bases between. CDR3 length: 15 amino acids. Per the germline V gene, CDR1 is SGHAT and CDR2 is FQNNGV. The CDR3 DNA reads TGTGCCAGCAGCCCAAACAGGGCACCAATTTCACCCCTCCACTTT. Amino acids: CASSPNRAPISPLHF.

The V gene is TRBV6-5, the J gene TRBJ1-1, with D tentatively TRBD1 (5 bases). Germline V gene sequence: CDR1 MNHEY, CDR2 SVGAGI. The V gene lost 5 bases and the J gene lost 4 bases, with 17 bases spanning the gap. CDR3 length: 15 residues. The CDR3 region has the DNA TGTGCCAGCAGTACCCTCCCCGGGGGGGGCACTGAAGCTTTCTTT. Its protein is CASSTLPGGGTEAFF.

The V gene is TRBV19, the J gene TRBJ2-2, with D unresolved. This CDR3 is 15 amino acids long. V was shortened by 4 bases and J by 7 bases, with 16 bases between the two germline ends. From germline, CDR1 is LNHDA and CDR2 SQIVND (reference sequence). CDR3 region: CASSTPRNTNGELFF. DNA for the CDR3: TGTGCCAGTAGTACTCCCCGTAACACCAACGGGGAGCTGTTTTTT.

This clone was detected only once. The DNA of the CDR3 is TGCGCCAGCAGCACAGGGTGGGATAGCACAGATACGCAGTATTTT. Translated, it gives CASSTGWDSTDTQYF. The V and J genes are TRBV5-1 and TRBJ2-3, with D perhaps TRBD1 (6 bases). V was pared by 4 bases and J by 0 bases, with 12 bases between. Germline V gene data show CDR1 as SGHRS and CDR2 as YFSETQ. CDR3 length: 15 residues.

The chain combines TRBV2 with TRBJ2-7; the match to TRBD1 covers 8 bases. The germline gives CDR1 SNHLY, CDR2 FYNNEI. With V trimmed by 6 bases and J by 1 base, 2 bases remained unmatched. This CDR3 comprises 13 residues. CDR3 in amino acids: CASRGQESYEQYF. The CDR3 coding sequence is TGTGCCAGCAGGGGACAGGAGTCCTACGAGCAGTACTTC.

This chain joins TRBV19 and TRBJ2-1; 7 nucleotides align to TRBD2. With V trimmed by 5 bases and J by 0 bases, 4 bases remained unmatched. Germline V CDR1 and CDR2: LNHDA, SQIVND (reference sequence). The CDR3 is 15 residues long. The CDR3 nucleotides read TGTGCCAGTAGTGGGCGGGGGAGCTCCTACAATGAGCAGTTCTTC. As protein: CASSGRGSSYNEQFF.

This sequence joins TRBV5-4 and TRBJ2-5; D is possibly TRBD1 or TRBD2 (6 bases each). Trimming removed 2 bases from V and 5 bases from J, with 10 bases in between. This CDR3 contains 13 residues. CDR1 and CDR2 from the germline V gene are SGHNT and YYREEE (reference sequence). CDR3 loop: CASSLGGKETQYF. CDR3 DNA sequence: TGTGCCAGCAGCTTAGGGGGGAAGGAGACCCAGTACTTC.

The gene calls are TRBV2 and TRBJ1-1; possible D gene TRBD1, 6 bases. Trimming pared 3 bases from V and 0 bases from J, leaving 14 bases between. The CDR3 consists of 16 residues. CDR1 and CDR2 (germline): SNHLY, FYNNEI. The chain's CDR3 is CASSEDRGGVNTEAFF. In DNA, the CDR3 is TGTGCCAGCAGTGAGGACAGAGGGGGAGTGAACACTGAAGCTTTCTTT.

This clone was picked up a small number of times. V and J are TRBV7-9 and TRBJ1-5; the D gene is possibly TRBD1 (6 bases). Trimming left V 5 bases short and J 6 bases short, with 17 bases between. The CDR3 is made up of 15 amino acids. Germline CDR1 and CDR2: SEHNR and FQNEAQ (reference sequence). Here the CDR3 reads CASSKAGGQAQPQHF. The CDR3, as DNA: TGTGCCAGCAGCAAAGCGGGGGGCCAGGCTCAGCCCCAGCATTTT. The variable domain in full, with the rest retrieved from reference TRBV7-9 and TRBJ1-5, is DTGVSQNPRHKITKRGQNVTFRCDPISEHNRLYWYRQTLGQGPEFLTYFQNEAQLEKSRLLSDRFSAERPKGSFSTLEIQRTEQGDSAMYLCASSKAGGQAQPQHFGDGTRLSIL.

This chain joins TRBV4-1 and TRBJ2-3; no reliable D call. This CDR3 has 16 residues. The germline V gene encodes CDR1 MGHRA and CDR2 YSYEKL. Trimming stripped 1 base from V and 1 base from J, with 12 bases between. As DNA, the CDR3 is TGCGCCAGCAGCCAAGCGGTCGGAGTGGGCACAGATACGCAGTATTTT. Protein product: CASSQAVGVGTDTQYF.

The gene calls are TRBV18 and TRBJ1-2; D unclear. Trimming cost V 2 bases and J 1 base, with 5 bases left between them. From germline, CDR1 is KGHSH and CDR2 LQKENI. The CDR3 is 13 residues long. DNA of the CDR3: TGTGCCAGCTCACCAGGGAATAACTATGGCTACACCTTC. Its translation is CASSPGNNYGYTF.

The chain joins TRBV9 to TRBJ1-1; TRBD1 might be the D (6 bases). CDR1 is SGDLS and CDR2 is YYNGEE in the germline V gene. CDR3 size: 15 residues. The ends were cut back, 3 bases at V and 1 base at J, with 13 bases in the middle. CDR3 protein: CASSARGLSNTEAFF. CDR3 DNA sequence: TGTGCCAGCAGCGCCAGGGGACTATCGAACACTGAAGCTTTCTTT.

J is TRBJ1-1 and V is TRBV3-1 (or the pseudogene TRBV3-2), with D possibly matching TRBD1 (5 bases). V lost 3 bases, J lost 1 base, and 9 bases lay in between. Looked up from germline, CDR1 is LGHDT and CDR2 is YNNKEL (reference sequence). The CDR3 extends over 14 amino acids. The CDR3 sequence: CASSQGVWNTEAFF. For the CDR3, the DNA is TGTGCCAGCAGCCAGGGGGTTTGGAACACTGAAGCTTTCTTT.

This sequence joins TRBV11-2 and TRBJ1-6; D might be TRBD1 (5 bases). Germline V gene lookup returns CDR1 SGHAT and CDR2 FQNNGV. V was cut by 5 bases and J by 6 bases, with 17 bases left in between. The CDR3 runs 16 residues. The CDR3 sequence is CASSLTVLSPNSPLHF. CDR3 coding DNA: TGTGCCAGCAGCCTGACAGTCCTTTCCCCTAATTCACCCCTCCACTTT.

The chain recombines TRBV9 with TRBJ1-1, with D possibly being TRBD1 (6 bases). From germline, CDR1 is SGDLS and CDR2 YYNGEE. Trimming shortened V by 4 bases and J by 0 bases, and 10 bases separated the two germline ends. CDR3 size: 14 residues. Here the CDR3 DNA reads TGTGCCAGCAGCTCAGACAGGCTGAACACTGAAGCTTTCTTT. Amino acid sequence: CASSSDRLNTEAFF.

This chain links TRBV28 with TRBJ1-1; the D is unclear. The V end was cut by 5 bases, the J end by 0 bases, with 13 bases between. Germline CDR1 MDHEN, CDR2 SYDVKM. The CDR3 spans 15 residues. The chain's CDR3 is CASSDLIGLNTEAFF. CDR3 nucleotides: TGTGCCAGCAGTGACCTTATCGGGCTGAACACTGAAGCTTTCTTT.

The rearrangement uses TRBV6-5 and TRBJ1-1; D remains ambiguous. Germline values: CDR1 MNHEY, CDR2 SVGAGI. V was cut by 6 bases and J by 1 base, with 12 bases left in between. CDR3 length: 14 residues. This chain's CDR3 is CASSHKGQNTEAFF. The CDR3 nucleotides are TGTGCCAGCAGCCATAAGGGCCAGAACACTGAAGCTTTCTTT.

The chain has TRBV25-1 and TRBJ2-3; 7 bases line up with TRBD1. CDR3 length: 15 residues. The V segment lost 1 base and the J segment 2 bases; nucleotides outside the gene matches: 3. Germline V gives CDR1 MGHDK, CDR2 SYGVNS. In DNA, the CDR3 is TGTGCCAGCAGTGAATTCGGGACAGCCACAGATACGCAGTATTTT. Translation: CASSEFGTATDTQYF.

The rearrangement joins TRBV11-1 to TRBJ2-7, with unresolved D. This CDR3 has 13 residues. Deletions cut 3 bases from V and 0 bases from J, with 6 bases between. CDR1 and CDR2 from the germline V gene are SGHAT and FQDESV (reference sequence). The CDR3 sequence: CASSFDGSYEQYF. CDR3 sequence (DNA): TGTGCCAGCAGCTTTGATGGCTCCTACGAGCAGTACTTC. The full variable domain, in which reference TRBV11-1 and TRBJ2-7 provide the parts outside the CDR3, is EAEVAQSPRYKITEKSQAVAFWCDPISGHATLYWYRQILGQGPELLVQFQDESVVDDSQLPKDRFSAERLKGVDSTLKIQPAELGDSAMYLCASSFDGSYEQYFGPGTRLTVT.

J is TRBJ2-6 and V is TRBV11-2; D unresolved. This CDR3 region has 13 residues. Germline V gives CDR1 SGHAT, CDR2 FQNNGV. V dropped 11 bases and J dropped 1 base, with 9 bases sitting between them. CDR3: CAAADSGANVLTF. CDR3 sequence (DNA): TGTGCCGCCGCGGATTCTGGGGCCAACGTCCTGACTTTC.

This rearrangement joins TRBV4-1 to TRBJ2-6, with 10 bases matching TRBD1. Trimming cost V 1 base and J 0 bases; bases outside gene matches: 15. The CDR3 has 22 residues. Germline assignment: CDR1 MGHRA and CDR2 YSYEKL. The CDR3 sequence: CASSQVPWTGGSYRSGANVLTF. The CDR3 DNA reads TGCGCCAGCAGCCAAGTCCCTTGGACAGGGGGTTCTTATCGCTCTGGGGCCAACGTCCTGACTTTC.

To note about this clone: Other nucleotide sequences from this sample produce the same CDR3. CDR3 protein: CASSTGQGNQPQHF. CDR3 DNA: TGCGCCAGCAGCACTGGACAGGGCAATCAGCCCCAGCATTTT. The chain is built from TRBV5-1 and TRBJ1-5; the match to TRBD1 covers 7 bases. The CDR3 runs to 14 residues. In germline, CDR1 is SGHRS, CDR2 YFSETQ. V was pared by 4 bases and J by 2 bases, with 3 bases of the junction left unmatched. The full variable domain, its missing parts supplied by reference TRBV5-1 and TRBJ1-5, is KAGVTQTPRYLIKTRGQQVTLSCSPISGHRSVSWYQQTPGQGLQFLFEYFSETQRNKGNFPGRFSGRQFSNSRSEMNVSTLELGDSALYLCASSTGQGNQPQHFGDGTRLSIL.

In nucleotides, the CDR3 is TGCGCCAGCAGCCTTCAGGCATCACTTACTGAAGCTTTCTTT. Its translation: CASSLQASLTEAFF. V and J are TRBV4-3 and TRBJ1-1; unclear D gene. CDR1 LGHNA and CDR2 YSLEER come from the germline V gene. Trimming cost V 4 bases and J 5 bases, with 14 bases left between them. There are 14 residues in the CDR3.